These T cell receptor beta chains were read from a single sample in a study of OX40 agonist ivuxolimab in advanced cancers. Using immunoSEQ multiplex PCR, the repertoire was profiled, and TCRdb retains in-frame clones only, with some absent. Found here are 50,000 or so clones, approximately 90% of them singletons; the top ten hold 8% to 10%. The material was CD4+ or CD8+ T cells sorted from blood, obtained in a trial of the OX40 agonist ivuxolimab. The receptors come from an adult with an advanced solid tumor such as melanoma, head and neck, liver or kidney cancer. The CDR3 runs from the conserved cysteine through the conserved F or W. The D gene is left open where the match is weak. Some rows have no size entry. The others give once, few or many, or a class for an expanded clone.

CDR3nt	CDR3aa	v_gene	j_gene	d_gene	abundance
TGCGCCAGCACCCCTGGGAGCCGGAGCGCGGCTTTCTTT	CASTPGSRSAAFF	TRBV4-3	TRBJ1-1	.	.
TGCGCCAGCAGCCATTCCTTTCAAGATCAGCCCCAGCATTTT	CASSHSFQDQPQHF	TRBV4-3	TRBJ1-5	.	.
TGTGCCAGCAGCTCAAGAACCAGGGACACTGAAGCTTTCTTT	CASSSRTRDTEAFF	TRBV2	TRBJ1-1	.	.
TGTGCCAGCAGTTGGACAGGGGTGGGGCAGGTGCCTGGGTCTGGGTCCTACGAGCAGTACTTC	CASSWTGVGQVPGSGSYEQYF	TRBV28	TRBJ2-7	TRBD1	once
TGTGCCAGCAGCCCTGGGACAGGGGGGAATGAGCAGTTCTTC	CASSPGTGGNEQFF	TRBV7-2	TRBJ2-1	TRBD1	.
TGTGCCAGCAGCTTAGGGTTTGAAGAGACCCAGTACTTC	CASSLGFEETQYF	TRBV7-9	TRBJ2-5	.	.
TGTGCCAGCAGCCAAGATGCAGCAGGCCCTAATGAAAAACTGTTTTTT	CASSQDAAGPNEKLFF	TRBV14	TRBJ1-4	.	once
TGTGCCAGCAGCCGCTTTGACGGGGAGCAGTACTTC	CASSRFDGEQYF	TRBV7-2	TRBJ2-7	.	.
TGTGCCAGCATCGGGAGTTGGTTAGCTTTCTTT	CASIGSWLAFF	TRBV2	TRBJ1-1	.	.
TGTGCCAGCAGTTCCTCATCGACAGGGGGTTACACCTACGAGCAGTACTTC	CASSSSSTGGYTYEQYF	TRBV27	TRBJ2-7	TRBD1	.
TGTGCCAGCAGCCCCCGGACAGGGGCGACCTACGAGCAGTACTTC	CASSPRTGATYEQYF	TRBV7-9	TRBJ2-7	TRBD1	.
TGTGCCAGCAGCTCGCAGGGTACCGGGGAGCTGTTTTTT	CASSSQGTGELFF	TRBV5-6	TRBJ2-2	.	once
TGTGCCAGCAGTTACGCCGGGACAGAATCCTACGAGCAGTACTTC	CASSYAGTESYEQYF	TRBV6-5	TRBJ2-7	TRBD1	.
TGTGCCACCAGCCCAAGGACGGGCCCCACCGGGGAGCTGTTTTTT	CATSPRTGPTGELFF	TRBV15	TRBJ2-2	.	few
TGTGCCAGTAGTATCGGGACGCCGAACTATGGCTACACCTTC	CASSIGTPNYGYTF	TRBV19	TRBJ1-2	.	.
TGTGCCACCAGAAAATCCGGGGATAGCAATCAGCCCCAGCATTTT	CATRKSGDSNQPQHF	TRBV15	TRBJ1-5	.	.
TGTGCCAGCAGTTCGGGGTTAACTGAAGCTTTCTTT	CASSSGLTEAFF	TRBV27	TRBJ1-1	.	.
TGTGCCAGCAGCTTAGGAGGTCGAAATCAGCCCCAGCATTTT	CASSLGGRNQPQHF	TRBV7-9	TRBJ1-5	.	.
TGTGCCAGCAGCTTTTCGTCGGCCCAGGGCGAGCAGTACTTC	CASSFSSAQGEQYF	TRBV7-9	TRBJ2-7	.	few
TGTGCCAGCAGTCCCCGGACAGGGGGTAGAAACACTGAAGCTTTCTTT	CASSPRTGGRNTEAFF	TRBV27	TRBJ1-1	TRBD1	.
TGTGCCAGCAGCGTCGGACAGGGGGCGAGGGATACGCAGTATTTT	CASSVGQGARDTQYF	TRBV9	TRBJ2-3	TRBD1	.
TGTGCCAGTAGTCCGACAGGGTTCACTGAAGCTTTCTTT	CASSPTGFTEAFF	TRBV19	TRBJ1-1	TRBD1	few
TGTGCCAGCAGTTTAAAGCCCATGGGGGGCTGGTTCTATGGCTACACCTTC	CASSLKPMGGWFYGYTF	TRBV27	TRBJ1-2	.	.
TGTGCCAGCAGCGTAGCTGGTACGGGCAATGAGCAGTTCTTC	CASSVAGTGNEQFF	TRBV9	TRBJ2-1	.	.
TGTGCCAGCAGTGGATTGGGGGGCTTATCCTACGAGCAGTACTTC	CASSGLGGLSYEQYF	TRBV6-4	TRBJ2-7	.	.
TGTGCCTGGAGGGCAGGGACAAGTCGTGAAAAACTGTTTTTT	CAWRAGTSREKLFF	TRBV30	TRBJ1-4	.	.
TGTGCCAGCAACGACTACCACACAGGGGTTAGTGGAAACACCATATATTTT	CASNDYHTGVSGNTIYF	TRBV5-6	TRBJ1-3	TRBD1	.
TGTGCCAGCAGCCCCGGACAGGGTGCCGACGAGCAGTACTTC	CASSPGQGADEQYF	TRBV7-9	TRBJ2-7	TRBD1	.
TGTGCCAGCAGCCCCCAGGGGAGCCCCTCCTACGAGCAGTACTTC	CASSPQGSPSYEQYF	TRBV9	TRBJ2-7	.	.
TGTGCCTGGAGTAAGGCGGGAAGATACAATGAGCAGTTCTTC	CAWSKAGRYNEQFF	TRBV30	TRBJ2-1	.	.
TGTGCCAGCAGTGACAGGGGGCCTGGAAACACCATATATTTT	CASSDRGPGNTIYF	TRBV6-1	TRBJ1-3	TRBD1	.
TGTGCCAGCAGCGATGGACAGGGCGAAAACAATGAGCAGTTCTTC	CASSDGQGENNEQFF	TRBV7-3	TRBJ2-1	TRBD1	.
TGTGCCAGCAGCCCTTCTGCGGGAGGGTTTTACAATGAGCAGTTCTTC	CASSPSAGGFYNEQFF	TRBV14	TRBJ2-1	TRBD2	.
TGTGCCAGCAGCTCCGGGGCGGCAAGCTCCTACAATGAGCAGTTCTTC	CASSSGAASSYNEQFF	TRBV7-9	TRBJ2-1	.	.
TGTGCTAGTGGTTTGGCGGGATCCTACAATGAGCAGTTCTTC	CASGLAGSYNEQFF	TRBV12-5	TRBJ2-1	.	.
TGTGCCAGCAGCTTAGCCCCTACACTAGCGGGAGATATCACCGGGGAGCTGTTTTTT	CASSLAPTLAGDITGELFF	TRBV11-2	TRBJ2-2	TRBD2	.
TGTGCCAGCAGCTCTACAGTAGGCGAGCAGTACTTC	CASSSTVGEQYF	TRBV5-6	TRBJ2-7	.	.
TGTGCCAGCACCCCGGGAGAGACAGGCCACGAGCAGTACTTC	CASTPGETGHEQYF	TRBV6-6	TRBJ2-7	.	.
TGTGCCAGCAGCTTAACCCCGGTCTATGCGAACACCGGGGAGCTGTTTTTT	CASSLTPVYANTGELFF	TRBV7-3	TRBJ2-2	.	.
TGTGCCAGCAGTTTATCGTTACTAGCGGGAGTAGGGCAGTACTTC	CASSLSLLAGVGQYF	TRBV27	TRBJ2-7	TRBD2	.
TGCGCCAGCAGCTCCCTTAGGAGTAAAAGAGAAGAGACCCAGTACTTC	CASSSLRSKREETQYF	TRBV5-1	TRBJ2-5	.	.
TGTGCCTGGAGTGTAAGGCAGCCGGGGTCTGAAGCTTTCTTT	CAWSVRQPGSEAFF	TRBV30	TRBJ1-1	.	.
TGTGCCAGCAGCTTGGGAGATGCTCCTTACCCCCCCCCATTCCATCAGCCCCAGCATTTT	CASSLGDAPYPPPFHQPQHF	TRBV5-4	TRBJ1-5	.	.
TGTGCCAGCAGTTTATCGTTCGGGCAGGTTCCCTACGAGCAGTACTTC	CASSLSFGQVPYEQYF	TRBV27	TRBJ2-7	.	.
TGTGCCAGCAGCTTAGGAGGACTAGGGAACACCGGGGAGCTGTTTTTT	CASSLGGLGNTGELFF	TRBV7-9	TRBJ2-2	TRBD2	.
TGTGCCAGCAGCATGGGGAGGCTAGCAGAACTTTCTAGCACAGATACGCAGTATTTT	CASSMGRLAELSSTDTQYF	TRBV5-6	TRBJ2-3	.	.
TGCGCCAGCAGCCAGTGGGGGACTAGCGGGAACGAGCAGTACTTC	CASSQWGTSGNEQYF	TRBV4-3	TRBJ2-7	TRBD2	few
TGCAGCGTTGAGGGGGGACAGGGAGCCTACGAGCAGTACTTC	CSVEGGQGAYEQYF	TRBV29-1	TRBJ2-7	TRBD1	.
TGTGCCAGCAGTCCCAGAGGCACCCTCTATGGCTACACCTTC	CASSPRGTLYGYTF	TRBV27	TRBJ1-2	.	.
TGTGCCAGCAGTTACTCCGCGATGAACACTGAAGCTTTCTTT	CASSYSAMNTEAFF	TRBV6-6	TRBJ1-1	.	.
TGTGCCAGCAGCGTAGTTTGGACACCCCACGGTGATACGCAGTATTTT	CASSVVWTPHGDTQYF	TRBV9	TRBJ2-3	.	.
TGTGCCAGCAGCGTAGGGGTAGGGAGCTACGAGCAGTACTTC	CASSVGVGSYEQYF	TRBV9	TRBJ2-7	.	.
TGCGCCAGCAGGAGGATCTTGGAGGATGAAAAACTGTTTTTT	CASRRILEDEKLFF	TRBV4-1	TRBJ1-4	.	.
TGTGCCAGCAGCTACGAAGGACAGGGGTTGTACGAGCAGTACTTC	CASSYEGQGLYEQYF	TRBV27	TRBJ2-7	TRBD1	.
TGTGCCAGCAGCTCGTTAGGGGTCGAAAAACTGTTTTTT	CASSSLGVEKLFF	TRBV7-9	TRBJ1-4	.	.